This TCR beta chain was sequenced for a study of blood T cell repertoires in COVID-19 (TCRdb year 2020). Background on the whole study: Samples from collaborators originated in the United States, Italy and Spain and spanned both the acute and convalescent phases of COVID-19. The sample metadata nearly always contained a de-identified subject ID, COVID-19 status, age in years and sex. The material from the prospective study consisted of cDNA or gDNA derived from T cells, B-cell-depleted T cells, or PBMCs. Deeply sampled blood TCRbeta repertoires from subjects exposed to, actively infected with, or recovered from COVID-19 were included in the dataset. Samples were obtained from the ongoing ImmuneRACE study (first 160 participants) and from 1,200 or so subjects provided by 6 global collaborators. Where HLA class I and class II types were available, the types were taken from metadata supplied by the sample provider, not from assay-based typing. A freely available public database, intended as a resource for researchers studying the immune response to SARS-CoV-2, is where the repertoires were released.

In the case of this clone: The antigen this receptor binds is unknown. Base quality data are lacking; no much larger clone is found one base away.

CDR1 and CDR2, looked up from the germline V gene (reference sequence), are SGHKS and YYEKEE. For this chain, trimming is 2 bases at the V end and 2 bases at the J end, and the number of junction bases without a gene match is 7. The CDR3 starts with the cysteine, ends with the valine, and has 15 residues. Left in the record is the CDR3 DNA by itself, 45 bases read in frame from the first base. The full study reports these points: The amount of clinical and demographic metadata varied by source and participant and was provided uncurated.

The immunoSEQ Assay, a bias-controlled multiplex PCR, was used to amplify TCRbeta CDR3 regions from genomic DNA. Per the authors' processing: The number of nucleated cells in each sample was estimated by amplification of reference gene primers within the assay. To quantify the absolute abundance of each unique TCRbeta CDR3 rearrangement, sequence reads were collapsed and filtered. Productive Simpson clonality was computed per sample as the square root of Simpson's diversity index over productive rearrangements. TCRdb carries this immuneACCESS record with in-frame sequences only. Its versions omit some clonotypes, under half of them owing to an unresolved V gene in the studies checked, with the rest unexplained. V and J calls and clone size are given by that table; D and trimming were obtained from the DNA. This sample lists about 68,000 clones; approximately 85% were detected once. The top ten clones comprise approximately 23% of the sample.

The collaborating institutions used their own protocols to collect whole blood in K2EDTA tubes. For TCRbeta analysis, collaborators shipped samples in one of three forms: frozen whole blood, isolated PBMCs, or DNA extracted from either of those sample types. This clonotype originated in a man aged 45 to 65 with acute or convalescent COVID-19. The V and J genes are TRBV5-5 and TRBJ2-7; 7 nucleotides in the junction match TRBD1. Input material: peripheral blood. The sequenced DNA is TGTGCCAGCAGCTTTATGAGGGGGCCTCCCTACGAGCAGTACGTC. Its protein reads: CASSFMRGPPYEQYV.